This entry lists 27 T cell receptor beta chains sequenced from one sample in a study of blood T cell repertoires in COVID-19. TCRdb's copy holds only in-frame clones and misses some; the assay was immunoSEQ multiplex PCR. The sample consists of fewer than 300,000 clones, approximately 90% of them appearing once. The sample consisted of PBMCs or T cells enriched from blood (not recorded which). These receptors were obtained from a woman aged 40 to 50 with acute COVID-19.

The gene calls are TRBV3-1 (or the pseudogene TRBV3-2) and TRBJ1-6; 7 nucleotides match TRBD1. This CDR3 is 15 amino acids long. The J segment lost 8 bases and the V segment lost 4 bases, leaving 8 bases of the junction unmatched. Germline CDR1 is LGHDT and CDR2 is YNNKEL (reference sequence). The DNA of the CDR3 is TGTGCCAGCAGCCCACAGACAGGGAGGTATTCACCCCTCCACTTT. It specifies CASSPQTGRYSPLHF.

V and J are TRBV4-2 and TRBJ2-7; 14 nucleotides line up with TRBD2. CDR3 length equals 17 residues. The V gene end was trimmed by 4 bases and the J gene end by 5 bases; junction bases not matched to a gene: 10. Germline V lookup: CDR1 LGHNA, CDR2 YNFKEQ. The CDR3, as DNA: TGTGCCAGCAGCCGGGGGGGACTAGCGGGAGCCGACCACGAGCAGTACTTC. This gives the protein CASSRGGLAGADHEQYF.

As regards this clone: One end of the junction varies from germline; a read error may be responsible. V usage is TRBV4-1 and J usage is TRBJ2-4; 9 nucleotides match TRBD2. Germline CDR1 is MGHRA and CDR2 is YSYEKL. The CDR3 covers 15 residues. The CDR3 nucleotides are TGCGCCAGCAGCCAAGTTCTAGCGGGGACGGAGAGGTTTACCTTC. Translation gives CASSQVLAGTERFTF.

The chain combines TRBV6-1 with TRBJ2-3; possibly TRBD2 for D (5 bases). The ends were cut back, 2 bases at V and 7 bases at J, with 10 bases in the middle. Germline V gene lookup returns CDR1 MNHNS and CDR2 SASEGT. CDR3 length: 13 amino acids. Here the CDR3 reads CASSEKFGNTQYF. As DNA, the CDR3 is TGTGCCAGCAGTGAAAAATTCGGGAATACGCAGTATTTT.

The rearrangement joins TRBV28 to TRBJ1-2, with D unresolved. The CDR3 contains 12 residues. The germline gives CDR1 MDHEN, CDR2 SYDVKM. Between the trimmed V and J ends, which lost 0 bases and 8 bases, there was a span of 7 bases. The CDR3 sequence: CASSLWGLGYTF. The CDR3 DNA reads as TGTGCCAGCAGTTTATGGGGCTTAGGCTACACCTTC.

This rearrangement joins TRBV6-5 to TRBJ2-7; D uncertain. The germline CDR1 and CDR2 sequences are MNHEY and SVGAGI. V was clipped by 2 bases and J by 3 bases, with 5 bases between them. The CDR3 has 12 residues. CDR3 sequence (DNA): TGTGCCAGCAGTTACCGAGGCTACGAGCAGTACTTC. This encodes CASSYRGYEQYF.

The CDR3 DNA reads as TGTGCCAGCAGTGATGGGCAGGGGCTCGGGCAGTTCTTC. It specifies CASSDGQGLGQFF. The chain uses TRBV6-4 and TRBJ2-1; weak D call: TRBD1 (6 bases). Germline loops: CDR1 MRHNA, CDR2 SNTAGT. CDR3 length: 13 amino acids. The V gene lost 3 bases and the J gene lost 12 bases, with 15 bases spanning the gap.

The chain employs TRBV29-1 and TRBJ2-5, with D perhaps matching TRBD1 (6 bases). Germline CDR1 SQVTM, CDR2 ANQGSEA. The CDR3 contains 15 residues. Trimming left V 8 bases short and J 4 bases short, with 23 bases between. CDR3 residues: CSTKGVRGLGETQYF. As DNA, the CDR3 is TGCAGCACCAAAGGCGTCAGGGGTTTAGGAGAGACCCAGTACTTC.

The CDR3 reads CASSQQGGGNSPLHF. DNA of the CDR3: TGTGCCAGCAGCCAGCAGGGAGGTGGTAATTCACCCCTCCACTTT. This sequence joins TRBV14 and TRBJ1-6, with a weak D call TRBD1 (5 bases). V shed 3 bases and J shed 6 bases, with 12 bases lying between them. The CDR3 totals 15 residues. Germline CDR1 is SGHDN and CDR2 is FVKESK.

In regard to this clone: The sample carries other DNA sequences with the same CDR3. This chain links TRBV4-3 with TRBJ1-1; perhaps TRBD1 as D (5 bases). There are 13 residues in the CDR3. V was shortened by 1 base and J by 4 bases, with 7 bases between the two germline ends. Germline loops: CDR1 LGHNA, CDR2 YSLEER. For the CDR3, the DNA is TGCGCCAGCAGCCAAGTGCAGGGCACTGAAGCTTTCTTT. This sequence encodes CASSQVQGTEAFF.

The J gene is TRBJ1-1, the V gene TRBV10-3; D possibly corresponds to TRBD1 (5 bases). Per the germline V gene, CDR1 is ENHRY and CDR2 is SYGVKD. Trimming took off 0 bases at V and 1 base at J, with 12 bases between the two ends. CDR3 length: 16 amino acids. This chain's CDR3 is CAISESGGGKNTEAFF. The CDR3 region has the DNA TGTGCCATCAGTGAGTCGGGCGGGGGGAAGAACACTGAAGCTTTCTTT.

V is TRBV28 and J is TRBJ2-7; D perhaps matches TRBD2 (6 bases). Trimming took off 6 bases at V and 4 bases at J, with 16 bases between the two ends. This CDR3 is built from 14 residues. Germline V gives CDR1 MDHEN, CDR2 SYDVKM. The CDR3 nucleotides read TGTGCCAGCAGGGGGGGAGCAAGCCGTTACGAGCAGTACTTC. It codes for CASRGGASRYEQYF.

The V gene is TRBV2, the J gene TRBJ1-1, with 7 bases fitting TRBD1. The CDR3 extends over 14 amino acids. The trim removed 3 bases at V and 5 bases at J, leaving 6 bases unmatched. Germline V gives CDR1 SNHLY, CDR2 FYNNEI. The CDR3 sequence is CASSEGQRGTEAFF. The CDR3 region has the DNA TGTGCCAGCAGTGAGGGACAGCGGGGGACTGAAGCTTTCTTT. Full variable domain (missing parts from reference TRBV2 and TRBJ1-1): EPEVTQTPSHQVTQMGQEVILRCVPISNHLYFYWYRQILGQKVEFLVSFYNNEISEKSEIFDDQFSVERPDGSNFTLKIRSTKLEDSAMYFCASSEGQRGTEAFFGQGTRLTVV.

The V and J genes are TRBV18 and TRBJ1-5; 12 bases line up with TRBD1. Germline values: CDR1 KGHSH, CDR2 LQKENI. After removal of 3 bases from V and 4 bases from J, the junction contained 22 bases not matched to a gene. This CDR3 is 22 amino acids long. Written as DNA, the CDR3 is TGTGCCAGCTCACCTCTTGATTGCCCCAAACGGGACAGGGGGCCCAAAAATCAGCCCCAGCATTTT. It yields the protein CASSPLDCPKRDRGPKNQPQHF.

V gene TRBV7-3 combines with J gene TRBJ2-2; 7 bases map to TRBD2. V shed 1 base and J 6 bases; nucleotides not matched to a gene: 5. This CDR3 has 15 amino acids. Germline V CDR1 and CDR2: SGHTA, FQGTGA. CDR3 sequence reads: CASSLMGGQAGELFF. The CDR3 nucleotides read TGTGCCAGCAGCTTAATGGGAGGGCAAGCCGGGGAGCTGTTTTTT.

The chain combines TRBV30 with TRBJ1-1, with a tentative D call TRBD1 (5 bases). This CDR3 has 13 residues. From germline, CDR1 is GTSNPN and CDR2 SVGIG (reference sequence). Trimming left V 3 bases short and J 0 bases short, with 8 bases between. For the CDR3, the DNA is TGTGCCTGGAGGCGACAGTTGAACACTGAAGCTTTCTTT. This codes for CAWRRQLNTEAFF.

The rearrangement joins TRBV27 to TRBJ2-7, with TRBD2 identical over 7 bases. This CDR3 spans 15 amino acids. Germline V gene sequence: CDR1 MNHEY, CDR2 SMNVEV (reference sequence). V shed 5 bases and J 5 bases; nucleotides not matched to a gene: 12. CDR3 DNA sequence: TGTGCCAGCAGTGGACTCGGCGGGAGTCCCCACGAGCAGTACTTC. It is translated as CASSGLGGSPHEQYF.

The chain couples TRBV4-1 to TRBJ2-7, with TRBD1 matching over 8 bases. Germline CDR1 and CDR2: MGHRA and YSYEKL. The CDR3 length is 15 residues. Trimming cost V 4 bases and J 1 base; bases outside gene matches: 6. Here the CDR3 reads CASSRTTGASYEQYF. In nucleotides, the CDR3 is TGCGCCAGCAGCCGCACGACAGGGGCTTCCTACGAGCAGTACTTC.

DNA of the CDR3: TGTGCCAGCAGTTCTTCCGGGATTTCAAACATTCAGTACTTC. The encoded protein is CASSSSGISNIQYF. The rearrangement links TRBV28 to TRBJ2-4; perhaps TRBD2 as D (5 bases). The CDR3 runs 14 residues. Germline V CDR1 and CDR2: MDHEN, SYDVKM. Trimming took 4 bases from V and 6 from J, leaving 13 bases between them. Supplemented by reference TRBV28 and TRBJ2-4, the full variable domain reads DVKVTQSSRYLVKRTGEKVFLECVQDMDHENMFWYRQDPGLGLRLIYFSYDVKMKEKGDIPEGYSVSREKKERFSLILESASTNQTSMYLCASSSSGISNIQYFGAGTRLSVL.

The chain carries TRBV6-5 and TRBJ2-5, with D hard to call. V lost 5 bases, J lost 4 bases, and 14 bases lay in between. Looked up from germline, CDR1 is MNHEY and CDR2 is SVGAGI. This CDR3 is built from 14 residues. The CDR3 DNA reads TGTGCCAGCAGTCGAGTTCGAACGGGAGAGACCCAGTACTTC. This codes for CASSRVRTGETQYF.

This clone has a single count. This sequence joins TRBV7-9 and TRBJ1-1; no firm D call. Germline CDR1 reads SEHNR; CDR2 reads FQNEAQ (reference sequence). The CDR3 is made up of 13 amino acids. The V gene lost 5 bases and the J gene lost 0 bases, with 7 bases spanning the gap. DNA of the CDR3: TGTGCCAGCAGCCCAGACTTGAACACTGAAGCTTTCTTT. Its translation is CASSPDLNTEAFF.

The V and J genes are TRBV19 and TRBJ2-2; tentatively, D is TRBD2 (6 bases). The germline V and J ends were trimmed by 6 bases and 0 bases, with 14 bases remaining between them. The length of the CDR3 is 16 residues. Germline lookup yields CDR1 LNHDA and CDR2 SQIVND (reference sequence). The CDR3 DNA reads TGTGCCAGTAGAACCGGGACTGGTGCGAACACCGGGGAGCTGTTTTTT. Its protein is CASRTGTGANTGELFF. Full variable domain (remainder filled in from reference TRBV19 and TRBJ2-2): DGGITQSPKYLFRKEGQNVTLSCEQNLNHDAMYWYRQDPGQGLRLIYYSQIVNDFQKGDIAEGYSVSREKKESFPLTVTSAQKNPTAFYLCASRTGTGANTGELFFGEGSRLTVL.

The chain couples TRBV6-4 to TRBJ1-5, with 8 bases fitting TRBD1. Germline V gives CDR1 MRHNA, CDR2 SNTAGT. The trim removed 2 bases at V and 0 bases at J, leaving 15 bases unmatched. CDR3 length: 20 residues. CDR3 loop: CASSDDRGARVGYSNQPQHF. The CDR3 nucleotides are TGTGCCAGCAGTGACGACAGGGGAGCGAGGGTTGGCTATAGCAATCAGCCCCAGCATTTT.

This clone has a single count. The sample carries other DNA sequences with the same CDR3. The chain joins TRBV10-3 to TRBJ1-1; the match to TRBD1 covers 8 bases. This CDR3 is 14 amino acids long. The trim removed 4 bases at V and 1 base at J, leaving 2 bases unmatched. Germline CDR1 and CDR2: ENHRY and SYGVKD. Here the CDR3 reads CAISAGQGNTEAFF. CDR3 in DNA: TGTGCCATCAGTGCAGGACAGGGGAACACTGAAGCTTTCTTT.

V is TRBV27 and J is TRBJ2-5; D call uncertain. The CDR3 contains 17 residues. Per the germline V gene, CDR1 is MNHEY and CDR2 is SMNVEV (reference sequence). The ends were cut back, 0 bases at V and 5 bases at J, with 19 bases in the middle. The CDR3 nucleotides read TGTGCCAGCAGTTTATCGAACGTCCCGGGTACTCGGGAGACCCAGTACTTC. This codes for CASSLSNVPGTRETQYF.

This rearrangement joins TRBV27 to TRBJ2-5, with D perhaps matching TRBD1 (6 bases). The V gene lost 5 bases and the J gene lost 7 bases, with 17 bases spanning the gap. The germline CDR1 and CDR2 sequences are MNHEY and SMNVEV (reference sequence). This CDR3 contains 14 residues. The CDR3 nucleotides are TGTGCCAGCAGTAGAGACACAGGGCCATGGACCCAGTACTTC. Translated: CASSRDTGPWTQYF.

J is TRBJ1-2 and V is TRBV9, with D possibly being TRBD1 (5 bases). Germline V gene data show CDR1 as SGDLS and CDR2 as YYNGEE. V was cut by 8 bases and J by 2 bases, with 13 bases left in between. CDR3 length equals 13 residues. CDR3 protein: CASKRGGNYGYTF. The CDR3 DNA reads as TGTGCCAGTAAAAGGGGAGGAAACTATGGCTACACCTTC.